The rows below give T cell receptor beta chains drawn from one sample of a study of blood T cell repertoires in COVID-19. Produced via immunoSEQ multiplex PCR; TCRdb's table is partial and in-frame only. Of about 300,000 clones listed, more than 75% are singletons. Sequenced: PBMCs or T cells enriched from blood (not recorded which). These receptors all stem from a man aged 30-40 years who had recovered from COVID-19. CDR3s include the opening cysteine and the closing phenylalanine or tryptophan. D genes are given only for firm matches. Size is stated for part of the rows, as once, few or many counts, or as a class when the clone is expanded.

d_call | clone_size | j_call | v_call | cdr3_nt | cdr3_aa
TRBD2 | NA | TRBJ2-1 | TRBV10-2 | TGCGCCAGCCTCGACACTAGCGCACACAATGAGCAGTTCTTC | CASLDTSAHNEQFF
TRBD1 | NA | TRBJ1-1 | TRBV10-3 | TGTGCCTCGCGATACAGGGGGCAGGGGACTGAAGCTTTCTTT | CASRYRGQGTEAFF
NA | NA | TRBJ2-7 | TRBV7-6 | TGTGCCAGCAGCTTAACGCCCACAACCTACGAGCAGTACTTC | CASSLTPTTYEQYF
NA | NA | TRBJ1-5 | TRBV2 | TGTGCCAGCAGTGTGGAGGTTTTTCAGCCCCAGCATTTT | CASSVEVFQPQHF
NA | NA | TRBJ1-6 | TRBV27 | TGTGCCAGCAGTTCCAGACAGTCCTATAATTCACCCCTCCACTTT | CASSSRQSYNSPLHF
NA | once | TRBJ2-5 | TRBV11-2 | TGTGCCAGCAGCCTGGAGGGACGTGGAGAGACCCAGTACTTC | CASSLEGRGETQYF
TRBD1 | NA | TRBJ2-3 | TRBV7-9 | TGTGCCAGCAGCTCACCGGGACAGAATACGCAGTATTTT | CASSSPGQNTQYF
TRBD2 | few | TRBJ2-7 | TRBV5-6 | TGTGCCAGCAGCTTGCGGGAGGGCCTCTGGTACGAGCAGTACTTC | CASSLREGLWYEQYF
NA | NA | TRBJ1-2 | TRBV12-3/TRBV12-4 | TGTGCCAGCAATATACACACGGACTGGGGCTACACCTTC | CASNIHTDWGYTF
TRBD2 | NA | TRBJ2-7 | TRBV7-9 | TGTGCCAGCAGCGGAAACGGGGGGGGCGTTTACGAGCAGTACTTC | CASSGNGGGVYEQYF
NA | few | TRBJ1-5 | TRBV12-3/TRBV12-4 | TGTGCCAGCAGTTTTGGAGGTCAGCCCCAGCATTTT | CASSFGGQPQHF